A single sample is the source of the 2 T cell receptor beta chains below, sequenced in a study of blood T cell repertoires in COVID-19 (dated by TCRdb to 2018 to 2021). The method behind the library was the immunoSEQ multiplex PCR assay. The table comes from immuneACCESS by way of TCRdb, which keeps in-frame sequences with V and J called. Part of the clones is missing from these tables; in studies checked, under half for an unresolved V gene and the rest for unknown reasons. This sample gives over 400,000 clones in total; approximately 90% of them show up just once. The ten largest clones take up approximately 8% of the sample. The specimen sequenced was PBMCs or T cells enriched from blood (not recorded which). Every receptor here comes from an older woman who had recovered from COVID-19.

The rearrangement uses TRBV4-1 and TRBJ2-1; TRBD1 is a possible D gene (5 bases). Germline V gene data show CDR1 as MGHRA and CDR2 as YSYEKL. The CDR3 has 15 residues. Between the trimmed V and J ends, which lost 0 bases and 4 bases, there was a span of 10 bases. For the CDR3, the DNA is TGCGCCAGCAGCCAAGAAGCAGGGATTTACAATGAGCAGTTCTTC. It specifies CASSQEAGIYNEQFF.

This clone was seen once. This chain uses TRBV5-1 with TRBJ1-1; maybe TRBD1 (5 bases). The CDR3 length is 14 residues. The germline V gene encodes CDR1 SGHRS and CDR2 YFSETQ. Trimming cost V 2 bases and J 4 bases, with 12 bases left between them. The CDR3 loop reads CASSFGGDGTEAFF. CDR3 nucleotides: TGCGCCAGCAGCTTTGGAGGGGATGGCACTGAAGCTTTCTTT.